This TCR beta chain was obtained from a study of cytomegalovirus exposure and HLA in healthy donors listed by TCRdb under 2017. Study-wide context: In an earlier analysis of some 550 of the donors, less than 350 Gb of sequence data and some 100 million unique TCR beta sequences from 150 million to 200 million T cells were reported. An early release that covered roughly 600 HLA-typed donors contained approximately 300 gigabases of sequencing data and tens of millions of unique TCR sequences. Of the 350 to 400 genotyped donors, approximately 80% fell in the genetic ancestry cluster associated with self-reported Caucasian donors. The study aimed to test whether cataloging public T cell receptors could reveal signatures of past pathogen exposure. The study used immunosequencing to profile the T cell repertoires of 670 or so subjects and linked those repertoires to cytomegalovirus serostatus. Along with the roughly 670-subject first cohort, a separate validation cohort of roughly 110 different subjects was used. High-throughput TCR immunosequencing, statistical association of individual TCRs with disease status, and machine learning were combined to predict cytomegalovirus infection status. A later analysis re-examined previously published TCR beta repertoires from roughly 650 donors and added high-resolution HLA genotyping to investigate patterns of TCR occurrence. Rather than using new phenotypic data, the later analysis identified candidate immune exposures from TCR beta sequences and from how often those sequences occurred across donors. To decide whether each TCR beta V gene segment behaved as functional or pseudogenic, an earlier analysis of several hundred of the donors relied on high-throughput TCR beta sequencing. Donor age, sex, ethnicity and CMV serostatus were collected together with the repertoire data. A later genetic analysis took genome-wide SNP genotypes for about three fifths of the 666 donors and used that subset as a discovery cohort. All discovery cohort repertoires had been generated on a single sequencing platform. Both class I and class II loci were covered by HLA typing, at four-digit resolution. The number of typed donors differed by locus: about 629-630 for A, B, C, DRB1 and DQB1; 500 to 550 for DQA1; fewer than 610 for DPA1; and 450 to 480 for DPB1. A handful of DR-DQ haplotypes were handled as single units for association and clustering because linkage in the cohort was strong. On average, 235,054 unique TCR beta nucleotide sequences were sequenced per donor among 300 to 500 genotyped donors of the cohort, with 15% to 20% of those sequences being non-productive.

The cohort consisted of hundreds of healthy bone marrow donors. Cohort members were all nominally healthy when sampled, although unrecorded immune exposures were likely present. The donor was CMV seropositive and was included in the group of 290 or so seropositive cohort members. A peripheral blood sample was collected from each donor, and TCR beta sequencing was performed on peripheral blood mononuclear cells. Genomic DNA was extracted from the blood cell samples with the Qiagen DNeasy Blood Extraction Kit. The CDR3 covers 14 residues, taking in both the cysteine and the phenylalanine. Only the CDR3 part of the read is kept: 42 bases, read in frame from the first base. CDR1 and CDR2 are drawn from the germline V gene: SNHLY, FYNNEI. Unmatched junction bases come to 7, with V trimmed by 9 bases and J by 3 bases. For this clone: What antigen it recognizes has not been identified.

What the research found in general, with its limitations: A cluster of highly shared sequence variants was judged likely to represent a technical artifact of the sequencing pipeline. Correlated functional status among segregating V segments might reflect linkage disequilibrium, but an unknown experimental factor could not be ruled out. Most TCR sequences were observed very rarely across donors, whereas some public TCRs were present in many individuals. A later analysis found that most CMV-associated TCR beta chains appeared HLA-restricted, with HLA associations seemingly driven largely by CMV exposure. A later analysis found that HLA-associated TCR beta chains were more clonally expanded and had lower generation probabilities than equally common non-associated chains. This cohort had only TCR beta chains sequenced, and the lack of alpha or paired-chain data limited which features could be detected. When HLA alleles, especially DR and DQ, strongly co-occurred, TCR associations were difficult to assign to individual alleles. Presence/absence analyses assumed roughly uniform sequencing depth across donors, an assumption that may not hold. The authors suggested that the approach could potentially be generalized to other disease states and immunological phenotypes. Because HLA typing was unavailable for some donors at each locus, only the typed subset was used in association tests. Cytomegalovirus status was reported to be diagnosed by the classifier with high specificity and sensitivity in both the original and validation cohorts. The study gave a list of 150 to 200 TCR beta chains associated with cytomegalovirus. In an earlier analysis of around 600 of the donors, most TCR beta V segments were observed in productive rearrangements about 90% or about 30% of the time, broadly matching IMGT annotations. In a later genetic analysis, fewer N-insertions in productive TCRs were reported among donors in an Asian-associated ancestry cluster than the roughly 700-donor mean. Some IMGT-functional V segments, including TRBV6-2 and TRBV6-3, could not be told apart with the 87-base-pair reads, so those segments were excluded. A further reported finding was that TCR beta sequences accurately predicted the HLA-A and HLA-B alleles for most subjects in the first cohort. The only immune exposure information available for the cohort was CMV serostatus. In a later analysis, TCR association rates were found to vary across HLA loci, with the most associated TCRs seen for DRB1 alleles and the fewest for HLA-C alleles. In vitro tests confirmed that a few of the cytomegalovirus-associated TCR beta chains recognize cytomegalovirus antigens. In a later genetic analysis, a missense DCLRE1C variant was associated with V-gene and J-gene trimming of TCR beta chains, and the association was replicated in an independent cohort. Specific HLA alleles were associated with more than 15,000 TCR beta sequences at a false discovery rate of 0.05 in a later analysis. About 15 rarely observed V segments, including chromosome 9 orphons, were excluded from the earlier analysis of about 610 of the donors because counts were too low. In a later analysis, several top co-occurrence clusters were reported to appear linked to parvovirus B19, influenza, CMV and Epstein-Barr virus.

Libraries were prepared through the immunoSEQ multiplex PCR assay. A mixture of 60 forward primers for TCR Vbeta segments and 13 reverse primers for TCR Jbeta segments was used in the multiplex PCR. A multiplex PCR assay on genomic DNA amplified the CDR3 region of rearranged TCR beta genes. The Illumina HiSeq System was used to sequence the amplified TCR beta libraries as 87-base-pair reads. The original pipeline was this. Across the 500 to 700 repertoires, a later analysis counted tens of millions of unique TCR beta chains, roughly 11 million of which were shared by at least two donors. A nearest-neighbor algorithm error-corrected the raw reads and collapsed the reads into unique sequences, merging closely related sequences to remove PCR and sequencing errors. Alignment of CDR3 sequences to IMGT reference sequences was used to assign V, D and J gene segments. Each retained sequence needed at least a six-nucleotide match to both a V gene segment and a J gene segment. Rearrangements were classified as productive when the CDR3 lacked stop codons and remained in frame with V and J, and all other rearrangements were classified as non-productive. Following IMGT convention, CDR3 was defined as the stretch from the second conserved V-encoded cysteine up to the conserved J-encoded phenylalanine. In an earlier analysis of around 570 of the donors, sequences lacking an unambiguous match to a single V gene segment were excluded. An earlier analysis of some 500 of the donors classified V segments as functional when productive rearrangements were above 56.7% and as segregating when the standard deviation between donors was above 5%. A statistical classification framework was built for diagnosing cytomegalovirus status from the catalog of TCR beta chain sequences. In a later analysis, V and J genes were assigned by comparing TCR nucleotide sequences against IMGT/GENE-DB human TR gene sequences. The TCRdist pipeline was used in a later analysis to assign CDR3 sequences and most-parsimonious VDJ recombination scenarios. In a later analysis, every TCR beta chain was defined by the combination of its CDR3 amino acid sequence and its V-gene family, and reads without a unique V-gene family were dropped. In a later analysis, 500 to 700 highly shared, low-generation-probability nucleotide sequences were removed to address suspected cross-contamination and a sequencing artifact. In a later analysis, a clonal expansion index was calculated for each public chain from normalized within-repertoire ranks of inferred template counts. In a later analysis, generation probabilities were computed using a VDJ recombination model fitted to out-of-frame rearrangements, and the results were checked against IGoR. Hypergeometric tests were used in a later analysis to score TCR-TCR, TCR-HLA and TCR-CMV co-occurrence, with a repertoire-size bias correction applied to the TCR pairs. A later analysis estimated false discovery rates by permuting HLA or CMV assignments 20 times. In a later analysis, co-occurring TCRs were grouped with DBSCAN, and TCRdist sequence similarity was added when clustering was performed within HLA-allele-positive subsets. Repertoires with fewer than 30,000 or more than 120,000 public chains were left out of co-occurrence clustering, as were five repertoires with anomalous nucleotide sharing. TCRdb's version of the immuneACCESS table is confined to in-frame rearrangements and falls short of the full clone set. An unresolved V gene accounts for under half of the shortfall where checked; the remainder is of unknown origin. From that table come the V and J calls and clone size; the DNA was used to work out D and trimming. The table for this sample lists some 200,000 clones. Of the sample, approximately 0.8% falls within the top ten clones.

The TCR was taken from a woman younger than 30 in good health and CMV-seropositive. The receptor chain draws on TRBV2 and TRBJ2-1; 8 central nucleotides agree with TRBD2. The sample was PBMCs. The sequenced DNA is TGTGCCAGTAGAAGCGGGACTAGCTACAATGAGCAGTTCTTC. This sequence encodes CASRSGTSYNEQFF.